This passage covers 26 T cell receptor beta chains from one sample sequenced in a study of blood T cell repertoires in COVID-19. The protocol was immunoSEQ multiplex PCR, while the TCRdb copy is restricted to in-frame clones and leaves out a portion. The sample records 53,000 or so clones, about nine tenths being singletons. The specimen was peripheral blood. The origin of the receptors is a man aged 35 to 55 with acute or convalescent COVID-19.

The CDR3 DNA is TGTGCCAGCAGTGAGGCGGGGGACTATGGCTACACCTTC. It specifies CASSEAGDYGYTF. J is TRBJ1-2 and V is TRBV6-1, with a tentative D call TRBD1 (5 bases). Germline V lookup: CDR1 MNHNS, CDR2 SASEGT. Deletions cut 3 bases from V and 3 bases from J, with 8 bases between. The CDR3 runs to 13 residues.

The CDR3 reads CASSPRPSSGSYEQYF. In DNA form, the CDR3 reads TGTGCCAGCAGCCCTCGCCCATCGAGCGGATCCTACGAGCAGTACTTC. The chain carries TRBV7-6 and TRBJ2-7; possible D gene TRBD2, 5 bases. Germline values: CDR1 SGHVS, CDR2 FNYEAQ. V dropped 5 bases and J dropped 1 base, with 18 bases sitting between them. This CDR3 has 16 amino acids. Variable domain in full (rest from reference TRBV7-6 and TRBJ2-7): GAGVSQSPRYKVTKRGQDVALRCDPISGHVSLYWYRQALGQGPEFLTYFNYEAQQDKSGLPNDRFSAERPEGSISTLTIQRTEQRDSAMYRCASSPRPSSGSYEQYFGPGTRLTVT.

The genes are TRBV25-1 and TRBJ1-1; D is unresolved. CDR3 length: 14 residues. V was pared by 4 bases and J by 2 bases, with 11 bases between. Per the germline V gene, CDR1 is MGHDK and CDR2 is SYGVNS. CDR3 DNA: TGTGCCAGCAGTGCCCCGGGAGGCAACACTGAAGCTTTCTTT. Translating it yields CASSAPGGNTEAFF.

DNA of the CDR3: TGTGCCAGCAGAAGTCTTTCGGGGGGGCGCGGTTCACCCCTCCACTTT. Its protein is CASRSLSGGRGSPLHF. The V gene is TRBV11-2, the J gene TRBJ1-6, with a possible D match to TRBD1 (6 bases). CDR1 is SGHAT and CDR2 is FQNNGV in the germline V gene. There are 16 residues in the CDR3. Trimming removed 6 bases at V and 9 bases at J, with 21 bases between.

The V call is TRBV5-6, the J call TRBJ1-3; 7 positions agree with TRBD1. This CDR3 contains 14 residues. The J segment lost 2 bases and the V segment lost 4 bases, leaving 3 bases of the junction unmatched. Germline CDR1 is SGHDT and CDR2 is YYEEEE. CDR3 loop: CASSVDRAGNTIYF. CDR3 nucleotides: TGTGCCAGCAGCGTAGACAGGGCTGGAAACACCATATATTTT.

This chain links TRBV12-3 or TRBV12-4 with TRBJ2-7; the match to TRBD1 covers 7 bases. After removal of 6 bases from V and 4 bases from J, the junction contained 6 bases not matched to a gene. The CDR3 is 13 amino acids. The CDR3: CASRGTAAYEQYF. The CDR3 region has the DNA TGTGCCAGCAGGGGGACAGCAGCGTACGAGCAGTACTTC.

The V and J genes are TRBV3-1 (or the pseudogene TRBV3-2) and TRBJ2-7, with 7 bases matching TRBD2. In germline, CDR1 is LGHDT, CDR2 YNNKEL (reference sequence). Unmatched junction bases numbered 8, after V lost 1 base and J lost 5 bases. This CDR3 is built from 15 residues. The CDR3 loop reads CASSQGVAGYDEQYF. The DNA for the CDR3 is TGTGCCAGCAGCCAAGGCGTAGCGGGCTACGACGAGCAGTACTTC.

The V and J genes are TRBV28 and TRBJ2-1, with 12 bases that match TRBD1. CDR3 length: 16 residues. The germline V gene has CDR1 MDHEN and CDR2 SYDVKM. V trimming: 6 bases; J trimming: 7 bases; junction bases outside the gene matches: 10. The CDR3 DNA is TGTGCCAGCAGGCTACCCGGGACAGGGGGCTTGAATGAGCAGTTCTTC. Its protein product is CASRLPGTGGLNEQFF. Drawing the rest from reference TRBV28 and TRBJ2-1, the complete variable domain is DVKVTQSSRYLVKRTGEKVFLECVQDMDHENMFWYRQDPGLGLRLIYFSYDVKMKEKGDIPEGYSVSREKKERFSLILESASTNQTSMYLCASRLPGTGGLNEQFFGPGTRLTVL.

The gene calls are TRBV3-1 (or the pseudogene TRBV3-2) and TRBJ2-5, with D maybe TRBD1 (6 bases). The CDR3 covers 14 residues. Germline-derived CDR1 and CDR2 are LGHDT and YNNKEL (reference sequence). The V end lost 1 base, the J end lost 5 bases, and 11 bases lay between the germline ends. The CDR3 here is CASSQAQGQETQYF. The CDR3 DNA is TGTGCCAGCAGCCAAGCCCAGGGGCAGGAGACCCAGTACTTC.

The chain couples TRBV25-1 to TRBJ2-3, with TRBD2 matching 9 bases. CDR1 is MGHDK and CDR2 is SYGVNS in the germline V gene. The CDR3 has 16 residues. After removal of 2 bases from V and 5 bases from J, the junction contained 8 bases not matched to a gene. For the CDR3, the DNA is TGTGCCAGCAGTGAAACTAGCGGGCTAGCCAGAGATACGCAGTATTTT. Translating gives CASSETSGLARDTQYF.

V usage is TRBV9 and J usage is TRBJ2-1; D gene unclear. Germline V gene lookup returns CDR1 SGDLS and CDR2 YYNGEE. V gave up 3 bases and J gave up 0 bases, with 19 bases separating them. The CDR3 covers 18 residues. The DNA for the CDR3 is TGTGCCAGCAGCGGAGGTGGTGGCGGAATGGCCTCCTACAATGAGCAGTTCTTC. Translation gives CASSGGGGGMASYNEQFF.

V usage is TRBV7-7 and J usage is TRBJ2-5, with 11 positions matching TRBD2. There are 16 residues in the CDR3. The V segment lost 2 bases and the J segment 5 bases; nucleotides outside the gene matches: 7. The germline V gene encodes CDR1 SSHAT and CDR2 FNYEAQ (reference sequence). CDR3 residues: CASSLLAGGPGETQYF. CDR3 DNA sequence: TGTGCCAGCAGCTTATTAGCGGGAGGGCCTGGGGAGACCCAGTACTTC. Supplemented by reference TRBV7-7 and TRBJ2-5, the full variable domain reads GAGVSQSPRYKVTKRGQDVTLRCDPISSHATLYWYQQALGQGPEFLTYFNYEAQPDKSGLPSDRFSAERPEGSISTLTIQRTEQRDSAMYRCASSLLAGGPGETQYFGPGTRLLVL.

This CDR3 is CASSKVSSTDTQYF. CDR3 nucleotide sequence: TGTGCCAGCAGCAAAGTTAGCTCGACAGATACGCAGTATTTT. The chain is built from TRBV21-1 and TRBJ2-3; the D call of TRBD2 is as the table states it, not checked on the DNA. TRBV21-1 is annotated as a pseudogene. The CDR3 contains 14 residues.

The chain couples TRBV3-1 (or the pseudogene TRBV3-2) to TRBJ2-6; D is perhaps TRBD2 (6 bases). CDR1 is LGHDT and CDR2 is YNNKEL in the germline V gene (reference sequence). CDR3 length: 15 residues. V shed 4 bases and J shed 2 bases, with 9 bases lying between them. The CDR3 protein is CASSPWGAGANVLTF. The CDR3 nucleotides read TGTGCCAGCAGCCCATGGGGGGCTGGGGCCAACGTCCTGACTTTC.

The chain employs TRBV6-2 or TRBV6-3 and TRBJ1-4; D is ambiguous. Per germline, CDR1 MNHEY and CDR2 SVGEGT. V gave up 4 bases and J gave up 1 base, with 19 bases separating them. The CDR3 loop spans 18 amino acids. This CDR3 is CASSLTGREKGTNEKLFF. The CDR3, as DNA: TGTGCCAGCAGTTTAACCGGACGGGAAAAAGGAACTAATGAAAAACTGTTTTTT.

This clone was counted only a few times. V and J are TRBV7-9 and TRBJ2-7; D not certain. The CDR3 contains 13 residues. V lost 1 base to trimming and J lost 6 bases, with 10 bases between them. From germline, CDR1 is SEHNR and CDR2 FQNEAQ (reference sequence). The CDR3 loop reads CASSLDLFREQYF. The CDR3 DNA reads TGTGCCAGCAGCTTAGATCTTTTTCGCGAGCAGTACTTC.

A single count supports this clone. J is TRBJ2-3 and V is TRBV5-4; maybe TRBD2 (6 bases). The germline V and J ends were trimmed by 1 base and 9 bases, with 12 bases remaining between them. The CDR3 loop spans 13 amino acids. Germline lookup yields CDR1 SGHNT and CDR2 YYREEE (reference sequence). CDR3 nucleotides: TGTGCCAGCAGCTTGCCCGGGGGACGGACGCAGTATTTT. It translates to CASSLPGGRTQYF.

The chain carries TRBV3-1 (or the pseudogene TRBV3-2) and TRBJ2-5, with 7 bases matching TRBD2. V lost 5 bases to trimming and J lost 7 bases; unmatched junction nucleotides: 7. The CDR3 spans 13 residues. CDR1 LGHDT and CDR2 YNNKEL come from the germline V gene (reference sequence). The CDR3 DNA reads as TGTGCCAGCAGCAGGGTAGCGGGCAGGACCCAGTACTTC. Translation: CASSRVAGRTQYF.

This sequence joins TRBV5-1 and TRBJ2-3; D is possibly TRBD1 (5 bases). Between the trimmed V and J ends, which lost 0 bases and 1 base, there was a span of 12 bases. The CDR3 is 16 residues long. Germline CDR1 SGHRS, CDR2 YFSETQ. The CDR3 DNA reads TGCGCCAGCAGCTTGGCTTCAGGGTGGGGCACAGATACGCAGTATTTT. Its protein is CASSLASGWGTDTQYF.

This clone was picked up many times. This rearrangement joins TRBV25-1 to TRBJ1-1; TRBD1 matches at 7 bases. The trim removed 5 bases at V and 1 base at J, leaving 7 bases unmatched. Germline V gene data show CDR1 as MGHDK and CDR2 as SYGVNS. This CDR3 contains 15 residues. The CDR3 nucleotides are TGTGCCAGCAGTCCAACAACAGGGGAGAACACTGAAGCTTTCTTT. Its protein is CASSPTTGENTEAFF. The full variable domain, its missing parts supplied by reference TRBV25-1 and TRBJ1-1, is EADIYQTPRYLVIGTGKKITLECSQTMGHDKMYWYQQDPGMELHLIHYSYGVNSTEKGDLSSESTVSRIRTEHFPLTLESARPSHTSQYLCASSPTTGENTEAFFGQGTRLTVV.

The chain is built from TRBV5-6 and TRBJ1-4; D might be TRBD1 (5 bases). The CDR3 consists of 16 residues. V dropped 4 bases and J dropped 7 bases, with 20 bases sitting between them. In germline, CDR1 is SGHDT, CDR2 YYEEEE. CDR3 amino acids: CASSRGGTAQGEKLFF. CDR3 in DNA: TGTGCCAGCAGCCGCGGAGGGACGGCCCAGGGTGAAAAACTGTTTTTT.

This rearrangement joins TRBV27 to TRBJ2-3; TRBD2 agrees at 9 bases. This CDR3 contains 15 residues. After removal of 5 bases from V and 1 base from J, the junction contained 4 bases not matched to a gene. CDR1 and CDR2 (germline): MNHEY, SMNVEV (reference sequence). CDR3 DNA sequence: TGTGCCAGCAGTGACACTAGCGGGCGCACAGATACGCAGTATTTT. Translating it yields CASSDTSGRTDTQYF.

This clone has more than one count but fewer than ten. This sequence joins TRBV25-1 and TRBJ2-7, with 9 nucleotides matching TRBD1. V trimming: 2 bases; J trimming: 2 bases; junction bases outside the gene matches: 7. The V gene's germline CDR1 is MGHDK and CDR2 SYGVNS. CDR3 length: 16 residues. Here the CDR3 DNA reads TGTGCCAGCAGTGAAAATAGACAGGGGGAACCCTACGAGCAGTACTTC. Encoded protein: CASSENRQGEPYEQYF.

The chain carries TRBV25-1 and TRBJ1-1; no clear D gene. Germline V gene data show CDR1 as MGHDK and CDR2 as SYGVNS. This CDR3 has 13 residues. Trimming pared 7 bases from V and 11 bases from J, leaving 20 bases between. The CDR3 region is CASTPRGSSYAFF. CDR3 in DNA: TGTGCCAGCACCCCCAGAGGCAGTTCGTATGCTTTCTTT.

The chain employs TRBV6-1 and TRBJ2-2; TRBD2 agrees at 7 bases. Germline CDR1 and CDR2: MNHNS and SASEGT. J gave up 4 bases and V 3 bases, and 5 bases lay outside the gene matches. The CDR3 sequence is 15 residues long. CDR3 residues: CASSDQAGLTGELFF. Written as DNA, the CDR3 is TGTGCCAGCAGTGACCAAGCGGGACTCACCGGGGAGCTGTTTTTT.

The V and J genes are TRBV19 and TRBJ2-7; unclear D gene. The CDR3 has 13 residues. Germline V lookup: CDR1 LNHDA, CDR2 SQIVND (reference sequence). V was cut by 3 bases and J by 5 bases, with 11 bases left in between. CDR3 nucleotides: TGTGCCAGTAGTATCTCTCCAGGCAACGAGCAGTACTTC. Protein: CASSISPGNEQYF.